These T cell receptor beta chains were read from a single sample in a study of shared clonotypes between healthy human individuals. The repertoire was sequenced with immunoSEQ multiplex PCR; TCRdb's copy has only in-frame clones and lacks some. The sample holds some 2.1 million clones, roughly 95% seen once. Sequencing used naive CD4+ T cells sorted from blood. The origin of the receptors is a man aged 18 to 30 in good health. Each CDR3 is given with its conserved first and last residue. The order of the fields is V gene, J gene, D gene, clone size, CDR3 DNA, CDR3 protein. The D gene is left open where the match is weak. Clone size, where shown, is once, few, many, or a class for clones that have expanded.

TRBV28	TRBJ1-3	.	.	TGTGCCAGCAGTGTCCGACAGTTTTCTGGAAACACCATATATTTT	CASSVRQFSGNTIYF
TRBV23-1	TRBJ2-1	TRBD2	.	TGCGCCAGCAGTCCCCTGAGTAGCGGGAGGAGGAATGAGCAGTTCTTC	CASSPLSSGRRNEQFF
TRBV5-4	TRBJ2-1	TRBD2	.	TGTGCCAGCAGAAAGGGGACTAGCTTGAGCTCCTACAATGAGCAGTTCTTC	CASRKGTSLSSYNEQFF
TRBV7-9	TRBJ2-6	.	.	TGTGCCAGCAGACCCCAGGGTACTGGGGCCAACGTCCTGACTTTC	CASRPQGTGANVLTF
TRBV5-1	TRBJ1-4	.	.	TGCGCCAGCAGCTTGGCCGCACAGGCTAATGAAAAACTGTTTTTT	CASSLAAQANEKLFF
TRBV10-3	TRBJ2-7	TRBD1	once	TGTGCCATCAGCCCCTTGGGAGGACAGGGAGCGGTCGAGCAGTACTTC	CAISPLGGQGAVEQYF
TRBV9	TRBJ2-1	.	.	TGTGCCAGCAGCGTACGCGCTAGTGAGCAGTTCTTC	CASSVRASEQFF
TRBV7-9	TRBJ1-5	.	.	TGTGCCAGCAGCTTAGGTATGGGGCAGGGCGAGTTCAGCAATCAGCCCCAGCATTTT	CASSLGMGQGEFSNQPQHF
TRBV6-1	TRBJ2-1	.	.	TGTGCCTTAGTCCCCAGCGTAGGCTCCTACAATGAGCAGTTCTTC	CALVPSVGSYNEQFF
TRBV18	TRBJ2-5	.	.	TGTGCCAGCTCGAGGGGGGACACTCAAGAGACCCAGTACTTC	CASSRGDTQETQYF
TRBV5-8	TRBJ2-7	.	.	TGTGCCAGCAGCCGTCCGAACGGTCGATACGAGCAGTACTTC	CASSRPNGRYEQYF
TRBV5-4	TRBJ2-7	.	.	TGTGCCAGCAGCTTGGTAGGGGGGTACGAGCAGTACTTC	CASSLVGGYEQYF
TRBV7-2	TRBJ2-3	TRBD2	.	TGTGCCAGCAGCTCCAGGGGAGCGGGAGTGACAGATACGCAGTATTTT	CASSSRGAGVTDTQYF
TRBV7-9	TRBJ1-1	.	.	TGTGCCAGCTCTCGGGGGACAACTAACACTGAAGCTTTCTTT	CASSRGTTNTEAFF
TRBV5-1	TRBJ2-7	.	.	TGCGCCAGCAGCTTGGGCAATGAGTACGAGCAGTACTTC	CASSLGNEYEQYF
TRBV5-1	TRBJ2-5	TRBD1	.	TGCGCCAGCAGCCTGGGATGGACAGGCCAAGAGACCCAGTACTTC	CASSLGWTGQETQYF
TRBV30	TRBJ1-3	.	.	TGTGCCTGGAGTGTTGGGACTGGAAACACCATATATTTT	CAWSVGTGNTIYF
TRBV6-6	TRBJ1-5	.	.	TGTGCCAGCAGTTACTCGCGGGAAAGTCAGCCCCAGCATTTT	CASSYSRESQPQHF
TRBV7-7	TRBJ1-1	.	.	TGTGCTAGCAGCTTAGAGAGCGGGACTGAAGCTTTCTTT	CASSLESGTEAFF
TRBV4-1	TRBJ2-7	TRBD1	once	TGCGCCAGCAGCCGAGGGACAGATCCGGCCGAGCAGTACTTC	CASSRGTDPAEQYF
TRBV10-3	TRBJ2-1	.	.	TGTGCCATCAGTGAGGGGGGATCCTACAATGAGCAGTTCTTC	CAISEGGSYNEQFF
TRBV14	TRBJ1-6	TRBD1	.	TGTGCCAGCAGCCAAGCAGGGGGGGTCTATAATTCACCCCTCCACTTT	CASSQAGGVYNSPLHF
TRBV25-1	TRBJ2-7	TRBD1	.	TGTGCCAGCAGTGAGCATGCCGGGACAGGAGCCTACGAGCAGTACTTC	CASSEHAGTGAYEQYF
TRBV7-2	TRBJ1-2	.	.	TGTGCCAGCAGCTTCGGGGGGGTACAGGGCCTTGGCTACACCTTC	CASSFGGVQGLGYTF
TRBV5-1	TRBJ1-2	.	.	TGCGCCAGCAGCACGGGACCCCGGGACTATGGCTACACCTTC	CASSTGPRDYGYTF
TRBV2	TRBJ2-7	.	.	TGTGCCAGCAGAGCTCAGGGATACGAGCAGTACTTC	CASRAQGYEQYF
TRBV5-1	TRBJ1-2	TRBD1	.	TGCGCCAGCAGCATCACCGGGACAGCCTATGGCTACACCTTC	CASSITGTAYGYTF
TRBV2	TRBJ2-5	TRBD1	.	TGTGCCAGCAGTGTGGACAGGGGGCGGCAAGAGACCCAGTACTTC	CASSVDRGRQETQYF
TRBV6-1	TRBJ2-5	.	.	TGTGCCAGCAGGATAAGCCAAGAGACCCAGTACTTC	CASRISQETQYF
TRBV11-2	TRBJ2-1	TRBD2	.	TGTGCCAGCAGCCCGGGACTAGCGGGGGGCTATGTGTTCTTC	CASSPGLAGGYVFF
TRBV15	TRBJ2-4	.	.	TGTGCCACCAGCAGAGAAGCTGGAGCAGGTTTAGCCAAAAACATTCAGTACTTC	CATSREAGAGLAKNIQYF
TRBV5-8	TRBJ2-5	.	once	TGTGCCAGCAGCTTGATCTCTTCTGGGTTGGAGACCCAGTACTTC	CASSLISSGLETQYF
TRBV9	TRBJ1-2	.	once	TGTGCCAGCAGCGTAGGCCGCGCAAACTATGGCTACACCTTC	CASSVGRANYGYTF
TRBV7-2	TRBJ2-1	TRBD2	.	TGTGCCAGCAGACCCGGGACTAGCGGGAATGAGCAGTTCTTC	CASRPGTSGNEQFF
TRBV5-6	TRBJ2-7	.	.	TGTGCCAGCAGCTTGTTCAGGGCCAACGAGCAGTACTTC	CASSLFRANEQYF
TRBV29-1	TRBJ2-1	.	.	TGCAGCGTTGAAGAAGGTCGGGAATCAAGGGGGAATGAGCAGTTCTTC	CSVEEGRESRGNEQFF
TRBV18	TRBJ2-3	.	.	TGTGCCAGCTCGGGTTCTAGCGACAAAGATACGCAGTATTTT	CASSGSSDKDTQYF
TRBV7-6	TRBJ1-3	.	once	TGTGCCAGCAGCTTAGATGGAAACACCATATATTTT	CASSLDGNTIYF
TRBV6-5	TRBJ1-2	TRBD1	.	TGTGCCAGCAGCCGGGGACAGGGGCTTTATGGCTACACCTTC	CASSRGQGLYGYTF
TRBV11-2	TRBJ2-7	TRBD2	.	TGTGCCAGCAGCGCCCTAGCGGGGGGGGTCTACGAGCAGTACTTC	CASSALAGGVYEQYF
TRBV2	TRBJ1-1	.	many	TGTGCCAGCAGGGTCGACATGGGTTCAACTGAAGCTTTCTTT	CASRVDMGSTEAFF
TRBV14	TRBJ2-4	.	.	TGTGCCAGCAGCTGGGTCTTTAACTTC	CASSWVFNF
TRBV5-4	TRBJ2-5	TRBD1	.	TGTGCCAGCTTCTCGTGGGACAGAGGAAACCAAGAGACCCAGTACTTC	CASFSWDRGNQETQYF
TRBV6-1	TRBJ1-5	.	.	TGTGCCAGCAAGGGGCAGGGGAATCAGCCCCAGCATTTT	CASKGQGNQPQHF